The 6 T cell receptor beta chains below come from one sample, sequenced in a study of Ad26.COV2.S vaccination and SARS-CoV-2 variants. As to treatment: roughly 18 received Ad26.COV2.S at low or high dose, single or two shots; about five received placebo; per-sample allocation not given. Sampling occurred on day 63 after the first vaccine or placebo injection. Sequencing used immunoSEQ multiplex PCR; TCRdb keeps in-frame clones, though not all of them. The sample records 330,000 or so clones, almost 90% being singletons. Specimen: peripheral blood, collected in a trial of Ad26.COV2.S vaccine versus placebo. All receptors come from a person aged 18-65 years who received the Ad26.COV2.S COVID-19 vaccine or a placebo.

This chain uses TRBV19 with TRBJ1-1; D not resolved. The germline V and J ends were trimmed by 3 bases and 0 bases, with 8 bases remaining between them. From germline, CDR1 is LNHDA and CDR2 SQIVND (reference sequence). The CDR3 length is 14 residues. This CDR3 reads CASSIADVNTEAFF. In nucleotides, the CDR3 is TGTGCCAGTAGTATCGCTGATGTGAACACTGAAGCTTTCTTT.

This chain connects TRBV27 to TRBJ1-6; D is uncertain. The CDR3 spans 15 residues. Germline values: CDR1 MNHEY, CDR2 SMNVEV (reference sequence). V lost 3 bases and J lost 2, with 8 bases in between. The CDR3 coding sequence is TGTGCCAGCAGTTTTTGGCCGCCCTATAATTCACCCCTCCACTTT. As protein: CASSFWPPYNSPLHF.

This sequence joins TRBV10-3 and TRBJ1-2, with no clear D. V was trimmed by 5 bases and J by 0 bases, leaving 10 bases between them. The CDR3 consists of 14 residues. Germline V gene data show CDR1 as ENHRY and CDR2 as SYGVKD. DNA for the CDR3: TGTGCCATCAGTTCTGGAGCGACTAACTATGGCTACACCTTC. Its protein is CAISSGATNYGYTF.

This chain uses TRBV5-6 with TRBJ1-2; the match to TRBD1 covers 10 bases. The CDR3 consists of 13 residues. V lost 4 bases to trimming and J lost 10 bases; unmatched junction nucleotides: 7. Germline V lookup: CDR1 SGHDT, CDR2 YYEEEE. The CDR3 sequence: CASSRQGASPYTF. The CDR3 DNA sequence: TGTGCCAGCAGCCGACAGGGGGCGTCTCCCTACACCTTC.

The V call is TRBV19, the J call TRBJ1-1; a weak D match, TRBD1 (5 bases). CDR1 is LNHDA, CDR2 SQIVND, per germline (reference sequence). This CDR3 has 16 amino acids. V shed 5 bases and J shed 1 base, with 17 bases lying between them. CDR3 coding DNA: TGTGCCAGTAGTGCACCATGGGGCGGGGAGAACACTGAAGCTTTCTTT. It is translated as CASSAPWGGENTEAFF.

DNA for the CDR3: TGTGCCAGTAGTAAAAACCTCAGGGGGTGGAACACTGAAGCTTTCTTT. Its protein is CASSKNLRGWNTEAFF. The chain carries TRBV19 and TRBJ1-1; TRBD1 agrees at 7 bases. Looked up from germline, CDR1 is LNHDA and CDR2 is SQIVND (reference sequence). This CDR3 comprises 16 residues. V lost 4 bases to trimming and J lost 1 base; unmatched junction nucleotides: 9. Using reference TRBV19 and TRBJ1-1 for the parts outside the CDR3, the full variable domain is DGGITQSPKYLFRKEGQNVTLSCEQNLNHDAMYWYRQDPGQGLRLIYYSQIVNDFQKGDIAEGYSVSREKKESFPLTVTSAQKNPTAFYLCASSKNLRGWNTEAFFGQGTRLTVV.